The text below deals with one T cell receptor beta chain. Its antigen remains unknown. This specimen comes from a study of CD8+ T cells in alopecia areata. Losses at the gene ends were 5 bases for V and 3 bases for J; bases not matched to a gene: 10. CDR3 length: 15 residues. Looked up from germline, CDR1 is SQVTM and CDR2 is ANQGSEA. RNA was extracted and reverse transcribed into cDNA as the sequencing template. Profiling relied on immunoSEQ multiplex PCR, and the TCRdb table lists in-frame clones only, not all of them. The data show 60,000 to 90,000 clones, with around 60% seen just once and 20% to 30% held by the top ten. Treatment specified: oral pan-JAK inhibitor, 5-10 mg twice daily. The study, taken as a whole, reports: Scalp clonality dropped significantly under tofacitinib, as did expanded CD8+ top-100 clones.

The source was CD8+ T cells sorted from blood, collected at week 24, from a patient treated with tofacitinib. The genes are TRBV29-1 and TRBJ2-7, with TRBD1 matching over 10 bases. This sequence was found in a human donor with alopecia areata. The CDR3 DNA reads as TGCAGCGTTCATATTCGGACAGGGGGGTACTACGAGCAGTACTTC. This gives the protein CSVHIRTGGYYEQYF.